A single sample is the source of the 14 T cell receptor beta chains below, sequenced in a study of control samples from healthy donors and cancer patients. Repertoires were generated with immunoSEQ multiplex PCR, while TCRdb's copy carries only in-frame clones and drops some. The table records about 180,000 clones, 90% of them present only once. Sequencing was carried out using blood. Every receptor here comes from a woman aged 50 to 60 in good health.

The chain employs TRBV13 and TRBJ2-7; D may correspond to TRBD1 or TRBD2 (5 bases each). Germline CDR1 is PRHDT and CDR2 is FYEKMQ (reference sequence). The CDR3 contains 17 residues. V lost 4 bases and J 2 bases, leaving 21 bases between the germline ends. The CDR3 bases are TGTGCCAGCAGCTCCCTCGGGGCTGTCGGGACCACCTACGAGCAGTACTTC. Its protein is CASSSLGAVGTTYEQYF.

V and J are TRBV4-3 and TRBJ2-3; possibly TRBD2 for D (6 bases). Trimming took 4 bases from V and 1 from J, leaving 15 bases between them. CDR1 and CDR2 from the germline V gene are LGHNA and YSLEER. The CDR3 runs to 16 residues. The CDR3, as DNA: TGCGCCAGCAGCCCAAATCACGGCGGGGGCACAGATACGCAGTATTTT. Encoded protein: CASSPNHGGGTDTQYF.

V is TRBV7-3 and J is TRBJ2-5; weak D call: TRBD2 (5 bases). V lost 4 bases, J lost 2 bases, and 8 bases lay in between. The CDR3 is made up of 13 amino acids. Germline V CDR1 and CDR2: SGHTA, FQGTGA. The CDR3 is CASSSGSQETQYF. The CDR3 bases are TGTGCCAGCAGCTCGGGGAGTCAAGAGACCCAGTACTTC. Looking up the rest from reference TRBV7-3 and TRBJ2-5 gives the full variable domain: GAGVSQTPSNKVTEKGKYVELRCDPISGHTALYWYRQSLGQGPEFLIYFQGTGAADDSGLPNDRFFAVRPEGSVSTLKIQRTERGDSAVYLCASSSGSQETQYFGPGTRLLVL.

The rearrangement links TRBV19 to TRBJ2-3, with 10 bases fitting TRBD2. Unmatched junction bases numbered 10, after V lost 5 bases and J lost 5 bases. The germline V gene has CDR1 LNHDA and CDR2 SQIVND (reference sequence). The CDR3 is made up of 16 amino acids. The CDR3 region is CASSPRSAGGQDTQYF. For the CDR3, the DNA is TGTGCCAGTAGTCCCCGATCAGCGGGGGGGCAAGATACGCAGTATTTT.

This clone has more than one count but fewer than ten. The V and J genes are TRBV7-3 and TRBJ2-1; 8 bases are shared with TRBD2. The CDR3 loop spans 15 amino acids. Germline V lookup: CDR1 SGHTA, CDR2 FQGTGA. Unmatched junction bases numbered 9, after V lost 3 bases and J lost 8 bases. For the CDR3, the DNA is TGTGCCAGCAGCTTTGGAGCGGGAGAGATGGATGAGCAGTTCTTC. It yields the protein CASSFGAGEMDEQFF.

With regard to this clone: This specimen includes other DNA sequences encoding the same CDR3. The CDR3 bases are TGTGCCAGCAGTCCGGGGGAGACCCAGTACTTC. Its translation: CASSPGETQYF. V and J are TRBV6-2 or TRBV6-3 and TRBJ2-5; D may be TRBD2 (5 bases). The CDR3 totals 11 residues. V lost 5 bases and J lost 5, with 6 bases in between. Per the germline V gene, CDR1 is MNHEY and CDR2 is SVGEGT.

The genes are TRBV25-1 and TRBJ2-2; 9 bases fit TRBD1. The ends lost 5 bases at V and 8 bases at J; junction bases unmatched: 9. The V gene's germline CDR1 is MGHDK and CDR2 SYGVNS. CDR3 length: 15 amino acids. The CDR3 sequence: CASSRPGTGSGELFF. The DNA of the CDR3 is TGTGCCAGCAGTAGACCCGGGACAGGGTCGGGGGAGCTGTTTTTT.

The chain combines TRBV4-2 with TRBJ1-1, with D perhaps matching TRBD1 (6 bases). CDR3 length equals 15 residues. V lost 0 bases to trimming and J lost 11 bases, with 19 bases between them. CDR1 and CDR2 (germline): LGHNA, YNFKEQ. CDR3 in amino acids: CASSQDNGVQGAAFF. CDR3 bases: TGTGCCAGCAGCCAAGATAACGGTGTACAGGGAGCCGCTTTCTTT.

This sequence joins TRBV7-6 and TRBJ1-1; D is uncertain. V gave up 8 bases and J gave up 4 bases, with 11 bases separating them. The CDR3 consists of 12 residues. Per the germline V gene, CDR1 is SGHVS and CDR2 is FNYEAQ. CDR3 nucleotide sequence: TGTGCCAGCGCGGGAGGCGGCACTGAAGCTTTCTTT. It yields the protein CASAGGGTEAFF. Looking up the rest from reference TRBV7-6 and TRBJ1-1 gives the full variable domain: GAGVSQSPRYKVTKRGQDVALRCDPISGHVSLYWYRQALGQGPEFLTYFNYEAQQDKSGLPNDRFSAERPEGSISTLTIQRTEQRDSAMYRCASAGGGTEAFFGQGTRLTVV.

On this clone: The sample holds other DNA sequences that translate to the same CDR3. The chain couples TRBV5-8 to TRBJ1-1, with a possible D match to TRBD1 (6 bases). The V end lost 2 bases, the J end lost 0 bases, and 11 bases lay between the germline ends. There are 15 residues in the CDR3. Germline values: CDR1 SGHTS, CDR2 YDEGEE. CDR3 residues: CASSLKGHLNTEAFF. The CDR3 DNA follows: TGTGCCAGCAGCTTAAAGGGACATTTGAACACTGAAGCTTTCTTT.

The gene calls are TRBV5-5 and TRBJ1-3, with D hard to call. With 2 bases removed from V and 0 bases from J, the gap between germline ends came to 6 bases. The CDR3 is made up of 14 amino acids. Germline CDR1 SGHKS, CDR2 YYEKEE (reference sequence). In DNA, the CDR3 is TGTGCCAGCAGCTTCCGCATCTCTGGAAACACCATATATTTT. Translated: CASSFRISGNTIYF. The complete variable domain, with remaining parts taken from reference TRBV5-5 and TRBJ1-3, reads DAGVTQSPTHLIKTRGQQVTLRCSPISGHKSVSWYQQVLGQGPQFIFQYYEKEERGRGNFPDRFSARQFPNYSSELNVNALLLGDSALYLCASSFRISGNTIYFGEGSWLTVV.

The chain joins TRBV10-3 to TRBJ1-5; weak D call: TRBD1 (5 bases). Per germline, CDR1 ENHRY and CDR2 SYGVKD. Deletions cut 2 bases from V and 2 bases from J, with 10 bases between. The CDR3 consists of 15 residues. The CDR3 sequence: CAISEARAGNQPQHF. The CDR3, as DNA: TGTGCCATCAGTGAGGCCAGGGCAGGCAATCAGCCCCAGCATTTT.

This chain connects TRBV28 to TRBJ2-3; 8 bases map to TRBD1. Germline loops: CDR1 MDHEN, CDR2 SYDVKM. V trimming: 5 bases; J trimming: 7 bases; junction bases outside the gene matches: 14. The CDR3 runs to 16 residues. The CDR3 DNA reads as TGTGCCAGCAGTCCTGGGACAGGATATGGTGCTAATACGCAGTATTTT. Translated: CASSPGTGYGANTQYF. Filled out from reference TRBV28 and TRBJ2-3, the complete variable domain reads DVKVTQSSRYLVKRTGEKVFLECVQDMDHENMFWYRQDPGLGLRLIYFSYDVKMKEKGDIPEGYSVSREKKERFSLILESASTNQTSMYLCASSPGTGYGANTQYFGPGTRLTVL.

This chain uses TRBV19 with TRBJ2-2; D may be TRBD1 or TRBD2 (6 bases each). CDR3 size: 18 residues. The V end lost 6 bases, the J end lost 5 bases, and 25 bases lay between the germline ends. Germline V lookup: CDR1 LNHDA, CDR2 SQIVND (reference sequence). The CDR3 is CASSIGGGAIVRTGELFF. DNA for the CDR3: TGTGCCAGTAGCATCGGGGGCGGGGCGATAGTTCGGACCGGGGAGCTGTTTTTT.